This T cell receptor beta chain was sequenced in a study of T-cell reconstitution after alpha-beta-depleted transplantation in children. This clonotype was detected many times. The ends were cut back, 0 bases at V and 5 bases at J, with 4 bases in the middle. Germline values: CDR1 DFQATT, CDR2 SNEGSKA (reference sequence). This CDR3 region has 12 residues. Construction of the TCRbeta library involved unique molecular identifiers. MiXCR was run by TCRdb on the PCR reads, yielding one entry per CDR3 protein. The data contain 600,000 to 800,000 distinct CDR3 sequences, about an eighth of them seen just once; the ten biggest clones take up 0.79%.

The material sequenced was PBMCs, taken before TCRalphabeta/CD19-depleted stem cell transplant. The source is a girl under 10 years old with congenital amegakaryocytic thrombocytopenia, due to receive a stem cell transplant. This sequence joins TRBV20-1 and TRBJ2-2; D gene uncertain. The CDR3 loop reads CSARDLTGELFF. The CDR3, as DNA: TGCAGTGCTAGAGATTTAACCGGGGAGCTGTTTTTT.